A single sample gave rise to the 14 T cell receptor beta chains below, sequenced in a study of shared clonotypes between healthy human individuals. Assay: immunoSEQ multiplex PCR; the TCRdb copy retains only in-frame clones and omits some. The sample lists 490,000 or so clones; roughly 85% were seen once. Sequenced: PBMCs. These receptors were taken from a woman in her thirties or forties in good health. Some clones in this sample may be carry-over from other donors' samples.

This rearrangement joins TRBV4-2 to TRBJ2-7; 8 bases fit TRBD2. Germline V gene data show CDR1 as LGHNA and CDR2 as YNFKEQ. CDR3 length: 15 amino acids. V dropped 5 bases and J dropped 0; count of bases not matched to a gene: 6. CDR3 in DNA: TGTGCCAGCAGCACTAGCGGAAGGAGCTCCTACGAGCAGTACTTC. It yields the protein CASSTSGRSSYEQYF.

The CDR3 spells CASSDQLSYEQYF. The DNA of the CDR3 is TGTGCCAGCAGTGACCAGCTCTCCTACGAGCAGTACTTC. This chain links TRBV2 with TRBJ2-7; D is unresolved. Deletions cut 3 bases from V and 0 bases from J, with 6 bases between. The CDR3 has 13 amino acids. Germline V lookup: CDR1 SNHLY, CDR2 FYNNEI.

The chain combines TRBV6-1 with TRBJ1-3; tentatively, D is TRBD1 (6 bases). Trimming shortened V by 5 bases and J by 0 bases, and 11 bases separated the two germline ends. Germline V gene data show CDR1 as MNHNS and CDR2 as SASEGT. The CDR3 sequence is 15 residues long. The CDR3 here is CASSPRDNSGNTIYF. Written as DNA, the CDR3 is TGTGCCAGCAGTCCCCGGGACAACTCTGGAAACACCATATATTTT.

About this clone: The junction departs from germline at one end; a sequencing error may be responsible. Other DNA sequences from this sample encode an identical CDR3 as well. The V and J genes are TRBV5-5 and TRBJ2-2; D perhaps matches TRBD1 (5 bases). This CDR3 has 16 residues. Looked up from germline, CDR1 is SGHKS and CDR2 is YYEKEE (reference sequence). CDR3 protein: CASSLGPRVNTGELFF. CDR3 DNA sequence: TGTGCTAGCAGCTTGGGGCCCCGGGTGAACACCGGGGAGCTGTTTTTT.

The table lists this clone with a count of one. CDR3 nucleotides: TGTGCCAGCAACAGGGTAGGAACTGAAGCTTTCTTT. Its translation is CASNRVGTEAFF. The chain uses TRBV2 and TRBJ1-1, with a weak D call TRBD1 (6 bases). The CDR3 loop spans 12 amino acids. Germline values: CDR1 SNHLY, CDR2 FYNNEI. Trimming left V 7 bases short and J 5 bases short, with 11 bases between.

The V and J genes are TRBV6-1 and TRBJ1-5, with D hard to call. Trimming shortened V by 1 base and J by 5 bases, and 6 bases separated the two germline ends. The germline V gene encodes CDR1 MNHNS and CDR2 SASEGT. CDR3 size: 13 residues. CDR3 sequence: CASSEGAHQPQHF. DNA of the CDR3: TGTGCCAGCAGTGAAGGGGCCCATCAGCCCCAGCATTTT.

In this sample, this clone turned up once. This sequence joins TRBV6-6 and TRBJ2-2, with D perhaps TRBD1 or TRBD2 (5 bases each). Germline CDR1 and CDR2: MNHNY and SVGAGI (reference sequence). The CDR3 has 14 amino acids. V lost 2 bases and J 5 bases, leaving 9 bases between the germline ends. This CDR3 reads CASSYEGWTGELFF. In DNA, the CDR3 is TGTGCCAGCAGTTACGAGGGGTGGACCGGGGAGCTGTTTTTT.

This clone is a singleton in its sample. A junction boundary mismatches the germline segment, possibly from a read error. J is TRBJ2-7 and V is TRBV15; D is unclear. The germline V gene encodes CDR1 LNHNV and CDR2 YYDKDF (reference sequence). The CDR3 runs 15 residues. The CDR3 DNA reads as TGCGCCACCAGCAGGCCCCCTACGGGTATAGGCGAGCAGTACTTC. Translation: CATSRPPTGIGEQYF.

CDR3 bases: TGTGCCAGCAGCTTAGGGCCTTTGGCGGGAGGGCTGTTTAATGAGCAGTTCTTC. Protein: CASSLGPLAGGLFNEQFF. The J gene is TRBJ2-1, the V gene TRBV7-2; the match to TRBD2 covers 9 bases. The CDR3 length is 18 residues. Trimming removed 1 base from V and 7 bases from J; junction bases left unmatched: 14. Germline V lookup: CDR1 SGHTA, CDR2 FQGNSA. Full variable domain (missing parts from reference TRBV7-2 and TRBJ2-1): GAGVSQSPSNKVTEKGKDVELRCDPISGHTALYWYRQSLGQGLEFLIYFQGNSAPDKSGLPSDRFSAERTGGSVSTLTIQRTQQEDSAVYLCASSLGPLAGGLFNEQFFGPGTRLTVL.

This clone was seen more than once but under ten times. The chain carries TRBV6-4 and TRBJ2-1; 8 nucleotides agree with TRBD2. Germline V gene data show CDR1 as MRHNA and CDR2 as SNTAGT. The CDR3 consists of 15 residues. V trimming: 0 bases; J trimming: 7 bases; junction bases outside the gene matches: 5. Here the CDR3 reads CASSDSEAGVNEQFF. CDR3 in DNA: TGTGCCAGCAGTGACTCCGAAGCGGGAGTAAATGAGCAGTTCTTC.

The V call is TRBV12-5, the J call TRBJ2-3; D is ambiguous. V gave up 4 bases and J gave up 4 bases, with 12 bases separating them. This CDR3 contains 14 residues. The germline V gene has CDR1 LGHNT and CDR2 FRNRAP. The chain's CDR3 is CASGSGLPPDTQYF. CDR3 coding DNA: TGTGCTAGTGGTTCCGGGCTCCCCCCAGATACGCAGTATTTT.

The rearrangement links TRBV13 to TRBJ2-2, with TRBD2 as a possible D gene (5 bases). Germline V CDR1 and CDR2: PRHDT, FYEKMQ (reference sequence). The CDR3 has 15 residues. Trimming shortened V by 2 bases and J by 7 bases, and 14 bases separated the two germline ends. CDR3 sequence reads: CASSLTPRAGGELFF. The CDR3 nucleotides read TGTGCCAGCAGCTTAACTCCGCGGGCAGGCGGGGAGCTGTTTTTT.

The CDR3 loop reads CASSFGGQGWTDTQYF. CDR3 coding DNA: TGTGCCAGCAGCTTTGGAGGACAGGGGTGGACAGATACGCAGTATTTT. This rearrangement joins TRBV7-2 to TRBJ2-3; TRBD1 aligns across 9 bases. Germline CDR1 and CDR2: SGHTA and FQGNSA. V gave up 3 bases and J gave up 3 bases; unmatched junction bases: 7. This CDR3 spans 16 amino acids.

The rearrangement uses TRBV5-4 and TRBJ1-1; weak D call: TRBD1 (5 bases). The CDR3 sequence is 13 residues long. Germline CDR1 and CDR2: SGHNT and YYREEE (reference sequence). V shed 4 bases and J shed 5 bases, with 12 bases lying between them. The CDR3 here is CASSHVGGTEAFF. In nucleotides, the CDR3 is TGTGCCAGCAGCCACGTCGGGGGGACTGAAGCTTTCTTT. Based on the CDR3 plus reference TRBV5-4 and TRBJ1-1, the full variable domain is ETGVTQSPTHLIKTRGQQVTLRCSSQSGHNTVSWYQQALGQGPQFIFQYYREEENGRGNFPPRFSGLQFPNYSSELNVNALELDDSALYLCASSHVGGTEAFFGQGTRLTVV.